Shown below are 30 T cell receptor beta chains from a single sample sequenced in a study of PD-1 blockade in classical Hodgkin lymphoma. Relapses following autologous stem cell transplantation were seen in all patients, with brentuximab vedotin exposure varying. Magnetic negative selection purified CD4+ T cells from thawed PBMCs. This table comes from immunoSEQ multiplex PCR, and its TCRdb copy is limited to in-frame clones, with some not included. This table has about 35,000 clones, around 90% appearing once. The sequencing used CD4+ T cells from blood, collected at baseline. Receptor source: a human donor with classical Hodgkin lymphoma.

CDR3 region: CASSIVFQGAISYEQYF. In nucleotides, the CDR3 is TGTGCCAGTAGTATAGTATTTCAGGGGGCGATCTCCTACGAGCAGTACTTC. This sequence joins TRBV19 and TRBJ2-7; 8 bases match TRBD1. Per germline, CDR1 LNHDA and CDR2 SQIVND (reference sequence). Trimming cost V 1 base and J 0 bases; bases outside gene matches: 8. The CDR3 contains 17 residues.

This chain connects TRBV5-4 to TRBJ2-3; possibly TRBD1 or TRBD2 for D (5 bases each). Germline-derived CDR1 and CDR2 are SGHNT and YYREEE (reference sequence). The CDR3 covers 14 residues. The V gene lost 4 bases and the J gene lost 4 bases, with 13 bases spanning the gap. The CDR3 DNA reads as TGTGCCAGCAGCCCAGGGACCGCACCAGATACGCAGTATTTT. This codes for CASSPGTAPDTQYF.

This sequence joins TRBV5-4 and TRBJ1-2; TRBD1 matches at 8 bases. In germline, CDR1 is SGHNT, CDR2 YYREEE (reference sequence). Germline trimming cut 0 bases from V and 2 bases from J; bases unmatched to any gene: 12. The CDR3 spans 18 residues. The CDR3 DNA reads TGTGCCAGCAGCTTGGGACAGGGGAGTCTAAGAGCGAACTATGGCTACACCTTC. This translates into CASSLGQGSLRANYGYTF.

V and J are TRBV2 and TRBJ1-1, with D possibly being TRBD1 (6 bases). Deletions cut 7 bases from V and 1 base from J, with 10 bases between. CDR3 size: 13 residues. Germline loops: CDR1 SNHLY, CDR2 FYNNEI. DNA of the CDR3: TGTGCCAGCATATGGGACACGAACACTGAAGCTTTCTTT. It encodes CASIWDTNTEAFF. Variable domain in full (rest from reference TRBV2 and TRBJ1-1): EPEVTQTPSHQVTQMGQEVILRCVPISNHLYFYWYRQILGQKVEFLVSFYNNEISEKSEIFDDQFSVERPDGSNFTLKIRSTKLEDSAMYFCASIWDTNTEAFFGQGTRLTVV.

The chain is built from TRBV10-1 and TRBJ2-5, with a tentative D call TRBD2 (5 bases). CDR1 and CDR2 from the germline V gene are WNHNN and SYGVQD (reference sequence). The CDR3 has 16 residues. The V end lost 6 bases, the J end lost 2 bases, and 19 bases lay between the germline ends. The CDR3 sequence is CASRAVRSPRQETQYF. The CDR3 DNA follows: TGCGCCAGCAGAGCGGTTAGGTCCCCCCGACAAGAGACCCAGTACTTC.

The chain employs TRBV5-1 and TRBJ2-1; a possible D gene is TRBD2 (6 bases). The V and J ends lost 0 bases and 6 bases respectively, with 7 bases between them. The CDR3 totals 13 residues. Germline assignment: CDR1 SGHRS and CDR2 YFSETQ. The CDR3 region has the DNA TGCGCCAGCAGCTTGGAGGAGGGCAATGAGCAGTTCTTC. This encodes CASSLEEGNEQFF. Full variable domain (rest looked up from reference TRBV5-1 and TRBJ2-1): KAGVTQTPRYLIKTRGQQVTLSCSPISGHRSVSWYQQTPGQGLQFLFEYFSETQRNKGNFPGRFSGRQFSNSRSEMNVSTLELGDSALYLCASSLEEGNEQFFGPGTRLTVL.

V and J are TRBV7-9 and TRBJ1-2; 7 nucleotides line up with TRBD1. The length of the CDR3 is 17 residues. J lost 4 bases, V lost 5 bases, and 16 bases had no gene match. Germline CDR1 is SEHNR and CDR2 is FQNEAQ (reference sequence). In DNA, the CDR3 is TGTGCCAGCAGCCCTTTCCTAACAGGGGAGGGCCTCTATGGCTACACCTTC. This gives the protein CASSPFLTGEGLYGYTF.

The chain joins TRBV28 to TRBJ1-5; TRBD1 might be the D (5 bases). Germline V gene lookup returns CDR1 MDHEN and CDR2 SYDVKM. The length of the CDR3 is 11 residues. The germline V and J ends were trimmed by 4 bases and 8 bases, with 6 bases remaining between them. The CDR3 nucleotides read TGTGCCAGCAGTTCAGGGAAGCCCCAGCATTTT. Its translation: CASSSGKPQHF.

Only a few counts were recorded for this clone. The chain is built from TRBV6-4 and TRBJ1-5; no clear D. Germline CDR1 MRHNA, CDR2 SNTAGT. Trimming removed 3 bases at V and 0 bases at J, with 6 bases between. The CDR3 contains 14 residues. CDR3 residues: CASSEAYSNQPQHF. For the CDR3, the DNA is TGTGCCAGCAGTGAGGCTTATAGCAATCAGCCCCAGCATTTT.

The rearrangement joins TRBV5-6 to TRBJ2-7, with D perhaps TRBD1 (7 bases). There are 15 residues in the CDR3. Trimming took 4 bases from V and 4 from J, leaving 18 bases between them. Germline V gene data show CDR1 as SGHDT and CDR2 as YYEEEE. The CDR3 nucleotides read TGTGCCAGCAGCGCGATGGTGACAGGGAGGTACGAGCAGTACTTC. As protein: CASSAMVTGRYEQYF.

This chain joins TRBV7-6 and TRBJ1-2; 8 nucleotides align to TRBD1. V dropped 9 bases and J dropped 8; count of bases not matched to a gene: 11. Germline V gene lookup returns CDR1 SGHVS and CDR2 FNYEAQ. There are 13 residues in the CDR3. The DNA of the CDR3 is TGTGCCAGTTCCCCAGCAGGGGGCAGGGGCTACACCTTC. Its translation: CASSPAGGRGYTF.

This chain uses TRBV19 with TRBJ2-6; tentatively, D is TRBD1 or TRBD2 (5 bases each). Germline V lookup: CDR1 LNHDA, CDR2 SQIVND (reference sequence). The CDR3 is 17 amino acids. The V end lost 7 bases, the J end lost 3 bases, and 19 bases lay between the germline ends. CDR3 loop: CASKIPGLQGGANVLTF. The CDR3 nucleotides read TGTGCCAGTAAAATTCCGGGGCTTCAGGGTGGGGCCAACGTCCTGACTTTC.

The chain combines TRBV2 with TRBJ2-7; TRBD2 agrees at 12 bases. The CDR3 is 15 residues long. Per the germline V gene, CDR1 is SNHLY and CDR2 is FYNNEI. Unmatched junction bases numbered 11, after V lost 8 bases and J lost 6 bases. The CDR3 sequence: CASRIGLAGTGEQYF. The CDR3 nucleotides read TGTGCCAGCCGAATCGGACTAGCGGGAACCGGCGAGCAGTACTTC.

The genes are TRBV6-5 and TRBJ2-7; D is undetermined. The germline gives CDR1 MNHEY, CDR2 SVGAGI. Trimming removed 3 bases from V and 3 bases from J, with 9 bases in between. The CDR3 has 13 amino acids. CDR3: CASSYTDHYEQYF. The CDR3 nucleotides read TGTGCCAGCAGTTATACCGACCACTACGAGCAGTACTTC.

In this sample, this clone turned up a few times. V and J are TRBV10-1 and TRBJ2-7, with TRBD2 matching over 7 bases. Per the germline V gene, CDR1 is WNHNN and CDR2 is SYGVQD (reference sequence). The V gene end was trimmed by 0 bases and the J gene end by 3 bases; junction bases not matched to a gene: 11. The CDR3 runs 17 residues. CDR3 nucleotide sequence: TGCGCCAGCAGTGAGTCTCTCCGTGGCGGGAGAGTCTACGAGCAGTACTTC. It yields the protein CASSESLRGGRVYEQYF.

The V gene is TRBV19, the J gene TRBJ2-7; D unresolved. Germline values: CDR1 LNHDA, CDR2 SQIVND (reference sequence). The length of the CDR3 is 15 residues. Trimming shortened V by 3 bases and J by 2 bases, and 14 bases separated the two germline ends. The CDR3 DNA sequence: TGTGCCAGTAGTATCGCCTCGGGTCCAACCTACGAGCAGTACTTC. It is translated as CASSIASGPTYEQYF.

This sequence joins TRBV28 and TRBJ1-4; D gene ambiguous. Between the trimmed V and J ends, which lost 4 bases and 0 bases, there was a span of 6 bases. The germline CDR1 and CDR2 sequences are MDHEN and SYDVKM. There are 14 residues in the CDR3. CDR3 loop: CASSWQATNEKLFF. Here the CDR3 DNA reads TGTGCCAGCAGTTGGCAGGCAACTAATGAAAAACTGTTTTTT.

The chain has TRBV27 and TRBJ2-7; 8 bases match TRBD1. Germline-derived CDR1 and CDR2 are MNHEY and SMNVEV (reference sequence). The CDR3 runs 15 residues. V lost 2 bases to trimming and J lost 6 bases; unmatched junction nucleotides: 9. This chain's CDR3 is CASSLGRLQGAEQYF. The CDR3 DNA is TGTGCCAGCAGTTTAGGGCGGTTGCAGGGGGCCGAGCAGTACTTC.

V usage is TRBV7-9 and J usage is TRBJ2-7; D unresolved. Between the trimmed V and J ends, which lost 3 bases and 6 bases, there was a span of 15 bases. Per the germline V gene, CDR1 is SEHNR and CDR2 is FQNEAQ (reference sequence). The CDR3 totals 14 residues. The CDR3 reads CASSFPLTRGEQYF. In DNA, the CDR3 is TGTGCCAGCAGCTTCCCTCTGACAAGAGGCGAGCAGTACTTC.

V and J are TRBV4-1 and TRBJ1-2; D is undetermined. This CDR3 region has 13 residues. Germline V gene sequence: CDR1 MGHRA, CDR2 YSYEKL. Trimming removed 1 base from V and 1 base from J, with 4 bases in between. The CDR3 DNA reads as TGCGCCAGCAGCCAAGGTCGTAACTATGGCTACACCTTC. It specifies CASSQGRNYGYTF.

V gene TRBV4-1 combines with J gene TRBJ2-5; 10 nucleotides match TRBD2. Germline V gene sequence: CDR1 MGHRA, CDR2 YSYEKL. The CDR3 totals 15 residues. J gave up 6 bases and V 2 bases, and 6 bases lay outside the gene matches. CDR3 nucleotides: TGCGCCAGCAGCCAATTAGCGGGACTAGCGAAGACCCAGTACTTC. It is translated as CASSQLAGLAKTQYF.

The table lists this clone with a count of one. V usage is TRBV15 and J usage is TRBJ2-5, with 14 bases fitting TRBD2. Germline V lookup: CDR1 LNHNV, CDR2 YYDKDF (reference sequence). This CDR3 spans 17 amino acids. V was pared by 3 bases and J by 6 bases, with 9 bases of the junction left unmatched. The CDR3 DNA sequence: TGTGCCACCAGCAGCGAGGGACTAGCGGGAGCGGGGAAGACCCAGTACTTC. Protein: CATSSEGLAGAGKTQYF.

The chain joins TRBV19 to TRBJ1-5, with a possible D match to TRBD1 (5 bases). Germline loops: CDR1 LNHDA, CDR2 SQIVND (reference sequence). V was pared by 5 bases and J by 6 bases, with 11 bases between. The CDR3 consists of 13 residues. The CDR3 sequence is CASSPGGLQPQHF. The CDR3 DNA is TGTGCCAGTAGTCCCGGGGGTCTTCAGCCCCAGCATTTT.

The genes are TRBV9 and TRBJ1-2; 9 bases are a match to TRBD1. CDR1 and CDR2 from the germline V gene are SGDLS and YYNGEE. The V segment lost 0 bases and the J segment 3 bases; nucleotides outside the gene matches: 3. This CDR3 has 15 residues. The CDR3 sequence is CASSVEGQGYYGYTF. CDR3 nucleotide sequence: TGTGCCAGCAGCGTAGAGGGACAGGGATACTATGGCTACACCTTC.

The V call is TRBV28, the J call TRBJ1-2, with D tentatively TRBD1 (6 bases). V lost 5 bases and J lost 7, with 17 bases in between. The CDR3 sequence is 14 residues long. Germline V lookup: CDR1 MDHEN, CDR2 SYDVKM. The CDR3 is CASSPHRDRLGYTF. The CDR3 bases are TGTGCCAGCAGTCCGCACAGGGATAGGCTTGGCTACACCTTC.

This sequence joins TRBV28 and TRBJ1-5, with TRBD1 matching over 8 bases. The V gene's germline CDR1 is MDHEN and CDR2 SYDVKM. The CDR3 is 23 amino acids. V gave up 5 bases and J gave up 2 bases; unmatched junction bases: 29. CDR3 amino acids: CASSVGVDSVADRGLQGNQPQHF. The CDR3 bases are TGTGCCAGCAGTGTGGGTGTTGATTCGGTGGCCGACAGGGGACTACAGGGCAATCAGCCCCAGCATTTT. Full variable domain (outside the CDR3, taken from reference TRBV28 and TRBJ1-5): DVKVTQSSRYLVKRTGEKVFLECVQDMDHENMFWYRQDPGLGLRLIYFSYDVKMKEKGDIPEGYSVSREKKERFSLILESASTNQTSMYLCASSVGVDSVADRGLQGNQPQHFGDGTRLSIL.

This clone has just one count. The chain couples TRBV18 to TRBJ2-7; the D call may be TRBD1 or TRBD2 (5 bases each). Per the germline V gene, CDR1 is KGHSH and CDR2 is LQKENI. V shed 2 bases and J shed 3 bases, with 17 bases lying between them. This CDR3 spans 16 amino acids. In DNA form, the CDR3 reads TGTGCCAGCTCACCAACTACCGGGACCCCAATCTACGAGCAGTACTTC. Its translation is CASSPTTGTPIYEQYF.

This sequence joins TRBV4-1 and TRBJ2-3; 7 bases agree with TRBD1. This CDR3 has 18 residues. Germline V gene sequence: CDR1 MGHRA, CDR2 YSYEKL. J lost 1 base, V lost 2 bases, and 12 bases had no gene match. The CDR3 protein is CASSQRSTGIGRTDTQYF. CDR3 coding DNA: TGCGCCAGCAGCCAAAGGTCGACAGGGATCGGTCGCACAGATACGCAGTATTTT.

This chain uses TRBV28 with TRBJ2-1; a weak D match, TRBD2 (6 bases). Germline V gene lookup returns CDR1 MDHEN and CDR2 SYDVKM. Between the trimmed V and J ends, which lost 7 bases and 9 bases, there was a span of 25 bases. CDR3 length equals 16 residues. The CDR3 protein is CASKNRGGAQKVEQFF. CDR3 in DNA: TGTGCCAGCAAAAATCGCGGAGGGGCGCAAAAGGTTGAGCAGTTCTTC.

The chain couples TRBV11-2 to TRBJ1-4, with D unclear. With 5 bases removed from V and 4 bases from J, the gap between germline ends came to 14 bases. Germline CDR1 reads SGHAT; CDR2 reads FQNNGV. The CDR3 is 15 amino acids. The CDR3 nucleotides are TGTGCCAGCAGCCGTCTGAGTAGAGTTAATGAAAAACTGTTTTTT. Its translation is CASSRLSRVNEKLFF. The whole variable domain, remainder taken from reference TRBV11-2 and TRBJ1-4, is EAGVAQSPRYKIIEKRQSVAFWCNPISGHATLYWYQQILGQGPKLLIQFQNNGVVDDSQLPKDRFSAERLKGVDSTLKIQPAKLEDSAVYLCASSRLSRVNEKLFFGSGTQLSVL.